Shown below are 10 T cell receptor beta chains from a single sample sequenced in a study of T cell clonality in common variable immunodeficiency. Clones were read by immunoSEQ multiplex PCR, and TCRdb kept only the in-frame ones, dropping some. Recorded here are 50,000 to 65,000 clones, none singletons. Material: peripheral blood mononuclear cells. The receptors were gathered from a person aged 18 to 70 in good health.

This clone has ten or more counts. The read comes to an end 3 residues before the CDR3 does, leaving the germline J gene to fill in the end. The rearrangement uses TRBV20-1 and TRBJ2-1; perhaps TRBD2 as D (6 bases). Between the trimmed V and J ends, which lost 0 bases and 7 bases, there was a span of 19 bases. The CDR3 length is 16 residues. CDR1 and CDR2 (germline): DFQATT, SNEGSKA (reference sequence). CDR3 DNA, as far as it was read: TGCAGTGCTAGAGATAAAAGGCGGCCTGGGGGGAATGAG. It encodes CSARDKRRPGGNE. The full-length CDR3 reads as CSARDKRRPGGNEQFF.

There are many counts of this clone. CDR3 DNA, as far as it was read: TGCAGTGCTAGAGATAGGGGTGCGATAAATGAAAAA. Translated, it gives CSARDRGAINEK. The entire CDR3 sequence reads CSARDRGAINEKLFF. V is TRBV20-1 and J is TRBJ1-4, with a possible D match to TRBD1 (5 bases). The read terminates 3 residues before the CDR3 end, so the remaining end is supplied by the germline J gene. The CDR3 consists of 15 residues. V lost 0 bases and J lost 5, with 13 bases in between. CDR1 DFQATT and CDR2 SNEGSKA come from the germline V gene (reference sequence).

The sample holds a few counts of this clone. The read halts 3 residues ahead of the CDR3 end, with the missing end drawn from the germline J gene. The V gene is TRBV6-1, the J gene TRBJ1-2; D remains unclear. Per germline, CDR1 MNHNS and CDR2 SASEGT. The CDR3 runs to 14 residues. The sequenced CDR3 bases are TGTGCCAGCAGTGATAGCGGGAGCGTGGATGAA. Protein sequence: CASSDSGSVDE. The CDR3 as a whole reads CASSDSGSVDEYTF.

In regard to this clone: A much larger clone lies a single base off, so this may be a read error. Coverage ceases 3 residues before the CDR3 finishes, and the germline J gene fills in the end. The chain couples TRBV7-2 to TRBJ2-1, with D uncertain. Germline assignment: CDR1 SGHTA and CDR2 FQGNSA. This CDR3 has 15 amino acids. CDR3 in amino acids: CGSSPRRSSYNEQFF. The sequenced part of the CDR3 DNA is TGTGGCAGCAGCCCGCGGCGGAGCTCCTACAATGAG.

This clone was observed a few times. The read terminates 3 residues ahead of where the CDR3 ends, so the germline J gene completes it. The chain uses TRBV19 and TRBJ1-2, with a possible D match to TRBD1 (5 bases). The CDR3 runs to 16 residues. CDR1 LNHDA and CDR2 SQIVND come from the germline V gene (reference sequence). This CDR3 reads CASRKTAGGPVYDYTF. The part of the CDR3 DNA that was read is TGTGCCAGTAGGAAGACAGCGGGAGGGCCCGTGTACGAC. Using reference TRBV19 and TRBJ1-2 for the parts outside the CDR3, the full variable domain is DGGITQSPKYLFRKEGQNVTLSCEQNLNHDAMYWYRQDPGQGLRLIYYSQIVNDFQKGDIAEGYSVSREKKESFPLTVTSAQKNPTAFYLCASRKTAGGPVYDYTFGSGTRLTVV.

This clone appeared many times. The CDR3 DNA, read in part, is TGCGCCAGCAGTGATGGGACAAGGGGAGGACAGCCC. It encodes CASSDGTRGGQP. Given in full, the CDR3 is CASSDGTRGGQPQHF. The rearrangement joins TRBV5-1 to TRBJ1-5, with D perhaps TRBD1 (6 bases). The read finishes 3 residues shy of the CDR3 end, and the germline J gene is used to complete it. Germline assignment: CDR1 SGHRS and CDR2 YFSETQ. CDR3 length: 15 residues. Trimming took 5 bases from V and 7 from J, leaving 19 bases between them.

This clone has ten or more counts. The sequence runs out 3 residues before the end of the CDR3; the remainder is reconstructed from the germline J gene. The V gene is TRBV20-1, the J gene TRBJ2-1; 10 nucleotides align to TRBD1. The junction had 10 bases not matched to a gene; V was cut back by 6 bases and J by 5 bases. The CDR3 length is 15 residues. The germline V gene has CDR1 DFQATT and CDR2 SNEGSKA (reference sequence). CDR3 DNA, as far as it was read: TGCAGTGCCGAGGACCGGGACAGGGGCCACAATGAG. This codes for CSAEDRDRGHNE. In full, the CDR3 is CSAEDRDRGHNEQFF.

This clone was found many times. The CDR3 is cut off 3 residues early in the read; its end comes from the germline J gene. V and J are TRBV15 and TRBJ1-4; TRBD1 might be the D (5 bases). The CDR3 sequence is 14 residues long. With 2 bases removed from V and 8 bases from J, the gap between germline ends came to 12 bases. Germline CDR1 is LNHNV and CDR2 is YYDKDF (reference sequence). The part of the CDR3 DNA that was read is TGTGCCACCAGCAGAAAAGGGGCAGGGGAAAAA. Its protein product is CATSRKGAGEK. The entire CDR3 sequence reads CATSRKGAGEKLFF.

This clone has at least ten counts. Coverage ceases 3 residues before the CDR3 finishes, and the germline J gene fills in the end. The rearrangement uses TRBV5-1 and TRBJ2-7; 7 nucleotides match TRBD1. The V gene end was trimmed by 4 bases and the J gene end by 1 base; junction bases not matched to a gene: 5. Germline lookup yields CDR1 SGHRS and CDR2 YFSETQ. The CDR3 runs 14 residues. CDR3 bases read: TGCGCCAGCAGCCGAAACAGGGGATCCTACGAG. It specifies CASSRNRGSYE. The entire CDR3 reads CASSRNRGSYEQYF.

The table lists this clone with many counts. Sequencing ends 3 residues short of the CDR3 end; the germline J gene provides the rest. The gene calls are TRBV7-2 and TRBJ1-4; D unclear. The V end was cut by 3 bases, the J end by 4 bases, with 12 bases between. CDR1 is SGHTA and CDR2 is FQGNSA in the germline V gene. The CDR3 contains 15 residues. CDR3 protein: CASSFTRTINEKLFF. The CDR3 bases that were read are TGTGCCAGCAGCTTTACCAGAACAATTAATGAAAAA.